This entry describes one T cell receptor beta chain. The data derive from a study of response to subunit inactivated influenza vaccine. TCRdb re-called the RT-PCR reads with MiXCR, one entry per CDR3 protein. The table lists about 570,000 distinct CDR3 sequences, approximately 10% of them singletons. Trimming took 4 bases from V and 3 from J, leaving 10 bases between them. This CDR3 is 13 amino acids long. The sample was also linked to a second study, of T cells expressing NK-cell markers. From that study: 5'RACE template switching with UMIs generated TCR beta cDNA. Researchers got TCR beta repertoires out of sorted CD3+CD56+NKG2C+, CD3+CD56+NKG2C- and CD3+CD56-NKG2C+ T cells. Eight donors were sequenced, seven testing HCMV-seropositive and one testing seronegative. As a fraction of CD8+ T cells, dominant NKG2C+ clonotypes reached roughly 1.0-7.5% in six donors.

The chain links TRBV12-3 or TRBV12-4 to TRBJ2-7, with D tentatively TRBD1 (6 bases). The source is a man in his fifties who received an inactivated influenza vaccine. Sequencing used PBMCs from blood, obtained on the day of vaccination. The CDR3 here is CASSSGQFYEQYF. In DNA form, the CDR3 reads TGTGCCAGCAGTTCCGGACAGTTCTACGAGCAGTACTTC.